Listed below are T cell receptor beta chains from one sample, sequenced in a study of CD8 T cells in Susac syndrome. MiXCR was run by TCRdb on the immunoSEQ multiplex PCR reads, yielding one entry per CDR3 protein. There are roughly 120,000 distinct CDR3 sequences in the sample; around 95% occur only once, and about 0.089% lies in the top ten. The specimen sequenced was CD4+ T cells from PBMCs. Receptor source: a human donor in good health. Each CDR3 is given with its conserved first and last residue. A D gene is named only where the DNA matches it firmly. Size tells how often a clone was seen (once, few, many) or the class of an expanded clone, and some rows leave it out.

TGTGCCAGCAGCTTTCTCCACACTGAAGCTTTCTTT | CASSFLHTEAFF | . | . | TRBJ1-1 | TRBV5-6
TGTGCCAGCAGCCAGGCCGGGACAGTAAGCAATGAGCAGTTCTTC | CASSQAGTVSNEQFF | TRBD1 | once | TRBJ2-1 | TRBV6-5
TGTGCCAGCAGGGGGACAGGGATTTTTGAAAAACTGTTTTTT | CASRGTGIFEKLFF | TRBD1 | . | TRBJ1-4 | TRBV27
TGCAGTGCTGCCCCCGCGGCTAGCGGACTGCAAGAGACCCAGTACTTC | CSAAPAASGLQETQYF | TRBD2 | . | TRBJ2-5 | TRBV20-1
TGTGCCAGCAGCCAAGGTCTACAGTCCTACGAGCAGTACTTC | CASSQGLQSYEQYF | . | few | TRBJ2-7 | TRBV3-1
TGTGCCAGTAGTATAACAACAGCGTATGGCTACACCTTC | CASSITTAYGYTF | . | . | TRBJ1-2 | TRBV19
TGTGCCAGCAGCCGATCCGGACTAGCGGGAGATGGGGCCAACGTCCTGACTTTC | CASSRSGLAGDGANVLTF | TRBD2 | . | TRBJ2-6 | TRBV6-1
TGTGCCTGGAATCGCGGCGCGGGCACCGGGGAGCTGTTTTTT | CAWNRGAGTGELFF | . | . | TRBJ2-2 | TRBV30
TGCAGTGCTAGAGATTTTTCGGGGAGCTCCTACAATGAGCAGTTCTTC | CSARDFSGSSYNEQFF | . | . | TRBJ2-1 | TRBV20-1
TGCAGTGCTATAAGCTCAACTAATGAAAAACTGTTTTTT | CSAISSTNEKLFF | . | . | TRBJ1-4 | TRBV20-1
TGTGCCAGCTCACTCGGACAGGGTGATGAAGCTTTCTTT | CASSLGQGDEAFF | TRBD1 | . | TRBJ1-1 | TRBV18
TGTGCCAGCAGTCCCAGGGAGGCCAAAAACATTCAGTACTTC | CASSPREAKNIQYF | . | . | TRBJ2-4 | TRBV27
TGTGCCAGCAGTACGACTAGGGCGCAGTTCTTC | CASSTTRAQFF | . | . | TRBJ2-1 | TRBV6-2/TRBV6-3
TGCAGCGTTGAAGCTAGCGGGATACTAAATGAGCAGTTCTTC | CSVEASGILNEQFF | TRBD2 | . | TRBJ2-1 | TRBV29-1
TGCGCCAGCAGCGTAGAGGCTAACTACAATGAGCAGTTCTTC | CASSVEANYNEQFF | . | . | TRBJ2-1 | TRBV4-3
TGTGCCAGCTCACGCGGGACAGGGAACACTGAAGCTTTCTTT | CASSRGTGNTEAFF | TRBD1 | . | TRBJ1-1 | TRBV18
TGTGCCAGTAGTATGGATAGCGGGAGTAGTTCAGATACGCAGTATTTT | CASSMDSGSSSDTQYF | TRBD2 | . | TRBJ2-3 | TRBV19
TGTGCCAGCAGGCGAACTAGCGGGAGGGCCCTGTGGCAGTTCTTC | CASRRTSGRALWQFF | TRBD2 | once | TRBJ2-1 | TRBV6-2/TRBV6-3
TGTGCCAGCAGCCGCTTCTCGGGCGAGCAGTACTTC | CASSRFSGEQYF | . | . | TRBJ2-7 | TRBV27
TGCAGCGTTGAGAGGGGGGAGACCCAGTACTTC | CSVERGETQYF | . | . | TRBJ2-5 | TRBV29-1
TGTGCCAGCAGCGGTGGTACTAGCACAGATACGCAGTATTTT | CASSGGTSTDTQYF | . | . | TRBJ2-3 | TRBV3-1
TGTGCCAGCAGCCAAAGTACAAACTCTGAAGCTTTCTTT | CASSQSTNSEAFF | . | . | TRBJ1-1 | TRBV3-1
TGTGCCAGCAGCTTAGTAAACAGGGGGAACACTGAAGCTTTCTTT | CASSLVNRGNTEAFF | TRBD1 | once | TRBJ1-1 | TRBV7-8
TGTGCCTGGAGTGTAACGGCTGAAGCTTTCTTT | CAWSVTAEAFF | . | once | TRBJ1-1 | TRBV30
TGTGCCAGCAGCCCCGGGACTAGCGGGAGTGGAGAGACCCAGTACTTC | CASSPGTSGSGETQYF | TRBD2 | . | TRBJ2-5 | TRBV3-1
TGTGCCTCACAACTCGGACAGGGCGCGAACACCGGGGAGCTGTTTTTT | CASQLGQGANTGELFF | TRBD1 | once | TRBJ2-2 | TRBV6-1
TGTGCCAGCAGTCTCACAGGGCTAAGGCAGCCCCAGCATTTT | CASSLTGLRQPQHF | . | . | TRBJ1-5 | TRBV12-3/TRBV12-4
TGTGCCAGCAGCGTAGGTGTACTAGCGGGAGTCCATGAGCAGTTCTTC | CASSVGVLAGVHEQFF | TRBD2 | once | TRBJ2-1 | TRBV9
TGTGCCAGCAGCTTATTGGAAGCGGGGGTTCAGTTCTTC | CASSLLEAGVQFF | TRBD2 | . | TRBJ2-1 | TRBV7-2
TGTGCCACCAGCGGCGGGAGGGCCCAAGATACGCAGTATTTT | CATSGGRAQDTQYF | TRBD2 | . | TRBJ2-3 | TRBV15
TGTGCCAGCAGTTTGTCCGGCCCCTTGTTTGGGACCCAGTACTTC | CASSLSGPLFGTQYF | . | . | TRBJ2-5 | TRBV12-3/TRBV12-4
TGTGCCAGCAGCTTTCCGGGGGCGAGCTATAGCAATCAGCCCCAGCATTTT | CASSFPGASYSNQPQHF | . | . | TRBJ1-5 | TRBV5-8
TGTGCCAGCACCCGACAGGGGCAGAATAGTGCGAGCGATGAGCAGTTCTTC | CASTRQGQNSASDEQFF | TRBD1 | . | TRBJ2-1 | TRBV25-1
TGTGCCAGCAGTTTACAGGGCGGGGGAGAAAAACTGTTTTTT | CASSLQGGGEKLFF | . | . | TRBJ1-4 | TRBV27
TGCAGTGCCCCAGGTGTGGGACAGGAGTTTGAAGCTTTCTTT | CSAPGVGQEFEAFF | TRBD1 | . | TRBJ1-1 | TRBV20-1
TGTGCCAGTCGGGACAGGGGTTCCTACGAGCAGTACTTC | CASRDRGSYEQYF | TRBD1 | . | TRBJ2-7 | TRBV7-8
TGTGCCAGCACCCCGGGACAGATCCTTTCTGGTACAAACTATGGCTACACCTTC | CASTPGQILSGTNYGYTF | TRBD1 | once | TRBJ1-2 | TRBV6-1
TGTGCCAGCAGCCAAGACGGTGCCCACGAGCAGTACTTC | CASSQDGAHEQYF | . | . | TRBJ2-7 | TRBV3-1
TGTGCCAGCAGTCCGGGACTAGCGGGTTACTTGAACACCGGGGAGCTGTTTTTT | CASSPGLAGYLNTGELFF | TRBD2 | . | TRBJ2-2 | TRBV27
TGTGCCACCAGTGACTACCAGGTGAATCAGCCCCAGCATTTT | CATSDYQVNQPQHF | . | . | TRBJ1-5 | TRBV24-1
TGCAGCGTTGTGGGAGGGAACACTGAAGCTTTCTTT | CSVVGGNTEAFF | . | . | TRBJ1-1 | TRBV29-1
TGTGCCAGCAGTTACTCGATCGTCTTGACTAGCGGGAGATTCGTACCCCAGTACGAGCAGTACTTC | CASSYSIVLTSGRFVPQYEQYF | TRBD2 | . | TRBJ2-7 | TRBV6-2/TRBV6-3
TGTGCCAGCAGTGAAGCGGATCCGGGTGAGCAGTTCTTC | CASSEADPGEQFF | . | . | TRBJ2-1 | TRBV2
TGTGCCAGCCAACCGGGAGTCTCAGATACGCAGTATTTT | CASQPGVSDTQYF | . | . | TRBJ2-3 | TRBV18
TGTGCCAGCAGCTTAGTGATGCGCGGTAACAGTATCTCCTACGAGCAGTACTTC | CASSLVMRGNSISYEQYF | . | . | TRBJ2-7 | TRBV7-9
TGTGCCAGCAGTGTCCCCGGGACAGGGATCGAGACCCAGTACTTC | CASSVPGTGIETQYF | TRBD1 | . | TRBJ2-5 | TRBV2
TGTGCCAGCAGCCAGGACCCTTGGGCGGGAAGGACAGATACGCAGTATTTT | CASSQDPWAGRTDTQYF | . | . | TRBJ2-3 | TRBV3-1
TGTGCCAGCAGTACCGACAGAGTAATCACCGGGGAGCTGTTTTTT | CASSTDRVITGELFF | . | once | TRBJ2-2 | TRBV2
TGTGCCAGCAGTTACATACGCAGGGGAGTCCTCTATTCTGGGGCCAACGTCCTGACTTTC | CASSYIRRGVLYSGANVLTF | . | . | TRBJ2-6 | TRBV6-5
TGTGCCAGCAGTCTAGCGGGAGTGCGTCAAGAGACCCAGTACTTC | CASSLAGVRQETQYF | TRBD2 | . | TRBJ2-5 | TRBV6-2/TRBV6-3
TGCAGTGCTAGTCGGGGGCATAACAATCAGCCCCAGCATTTT | CSASRGHNNQPQHF | . | . | TRBJ1-5 | TRBV20-1
TGTGCCACGAGAGACAGAGAAGGGGAGCAGTACTTC | CATRDREGEQYF | . | . | TRBJ2-7 | TRBV10-3
TGCAGTGCTAGCGACCCTGGGTTCCTCAACACTGAAGCTTTCTTT | CSASDPGFLNTEAFF | . | once | TRBJ1-1 | TRBV20-1
TGTGCCAGCAGCGCCCACCGCGGGGGGACTGAAGCTTTCTTT | CASSAHRGGTEAFF | . | once | TRBJ1-1 | TRBV9
TGCGCCAGCAGCTCACTAGCGGGAGTTGAGGATACGCAGTATTTT | CASSSLAGVEDTQYF | TRBD2 | . | TRBJ2-3 | TRBV5-1
TGTGCCAGCAGTACAGGGGGCGCGGGGCAGCCCCAGCATTTT | CASSTGGAGQPQHF | TRBD1 | . | TRBJ1-5 | TRBV6-5